This TCR beta chain was sequenced in a study of T cells in Graves' hyperthyroidism and ophthalmopathy. Study-level points and caveats: Appearing also in blood were most of the thyroid clonotypes expanded above 0.001.

Patients between 18 and 65 years old had hyperthyroidism, newly diagnosed and lasting under 2 months. Diagnosis relied on clinical symptoms, serum thyroxine and TRAb, thyroid ultrasound and orbital computed tomography. More than 8.5 ml of fresh peripheral blood supplied the PBMCs. RNA transcripts gave rise to amplified TCR beta CDR3 regions. Researchers ran a first-round RT-PCR on the TCR CDR3 using the HTBI primer set. In TCRdb, the multiplex PCR reads were re-called with MiXCR into one record per CDR3 protein. The sample consists of over 250,000 distinct CDR3 sequences, about 25% of them appearing once. Germline CDR1 and CDR2: KGHDR and SFDVKD. Trimming removed 2 bases from V and 2 bases from J; junction bases left unmatched: 7. The CDR3 is made up of 16 amino acids. This clonotype came up many times. Antigen: not known.

Sequenced material: blood. The TCR originated in a middle-aged man with Graves' hyperthyroidism that later progressed to Graves' ophthalmopathy. V is TRBV24-1 and J is TRBJ1-2; 7 nucleotides match TRBD1. CDR3 bases: TGTGCCACCAGTGATTCTACCGGGACAGTGAACTATGGCTACACCTTC. It specifies CATSDSTGTVNYGYTF.